Listed below are T cell receptor beta chains from one sample, sequenced in a study of blood T cell repertoires in COVID-19. Using immunoSEQ multiplex PCR, the repertoire was profiled, and TCRdb retains in-frame clones only, with some absent. The table records about 360,000 clones, around 83% of them present only once. The specimen was peripheral blood. The receptors were sampled from a man between 25 and 39 years old with active or convalescent COVID-19. Both conserved end residues are part of each CDR3. A D gene is named only where the DNA matches it firmly. The size of a clone is reported for some rows only, either as once, few or many, or as a class for expanded clones.

d_call: TRBD1; clone_size: .; v_call: TRBV5-8; j_call: TRBJ1-2; cdr3_aa: CASSWGQGDVRNYGYTF; cdr3_nt: TGTGCCAGCAGCTGGGGACAGGGGGATGTGCGTAACTATGGCTACACCTTC
d_call: TRBD1; clone_size: few; v_call: TRBV14; j_call: TRBJ2-3; cdr3_aa: CAPPPQGTGRTDTQYF; cdr3_nt: TGTGCTCCTCCTCCTCAGGGGACAGGGCGCACAGATACGCAGTATTTT
d_call: .; clone_size: .; v_call: TRBV19; j_call: TRBJ1-5; cdr3_aa: CASSHGGDQPQHF; cdr3_nt: TGTGCCAGTAGTCACGGGGGAGATCAGCCCCAGCATTTT
d_call: .; clone_size: once; v_call: TRBV12-3/TRBV12-4; j_call: TRBJ1-2; cdr3_aa: CATSWQGTDYTF; cdr3_nt: TGTGCCACCTCCTGGCAGGGGACGGACTACACCTTC
d_call: .; clone_size: once; v_call: TRBV24-1; j_call: TRBJ2-1; cdr3_aa: CATSDLMGAEFF; cdr3_nt: TGTGCCACCAGTGATTTGATGGGGGCTGAGTTCTTC
d_call: .; clone_size: .; v_call: TRBV24-1; j_call: TRBJ2-1; cdr3_aa: CATSASGYNEQFF; cdr3_nt: TGTGCCACCAGTGCATCGGGCTACAATGAGCAGTTCTTC
d_call: .; clone_size: .; v_call: TRBV7-2; j_call: TRBJ1-5; cdr3_aa: CASSFLGRSNQPQHF; cdr3_nt: TGTGCCAGCAGCTTCTTGGGGCGAAGCAATCAGCCCCAGCATTTT
d_call: .; clone_size: .; v_call: TRBV27; j_call: TRBJ2-3; cdr3_aa: CASRTSTDTQYF; cdr3_nt: TGTGCCAGCAGAACTAGCACAGATACGCAGTATTTT
d_call: .; clone_size: .; v_call: TRBV9; j_call: TRBJ2-1; cdr3_aa: CASTPGLSHEQFF; cdr3_nt: TGTGCCAGCACCCCGGGACTTTCCCATGAGCAGTTCTTC
d_call: TRBD1; clone_size: .; v_call: TRBV5-1; j_call: TRBJ2-7; cdr3_aa: CASSSFPGQGYEQYF; cdr3_nt: TGCGCCAGCAGCTCCTTCCCGGGACAGGGGTACGAGCAGTACTTC
d_call: .; clone_size: .; v_call: TRBV27; j_call: TRBJ2-7; cdr3_aa: CASKPQQADEQYF; cdr3_nt: TGTGCCAGCAAGCCCCAACAGGCTGACGAGCAGTACTTC
d_call: .; clone_size: .; v_call: TRBV5-1; j_call: TRBJ1-5; cdr3_aa: CASSYTVDQPQHF; cdr3_nt: TGCGCCAGCAGCTACACAGTAGATCAGCCCCAGCATTTT
d_call: TRBD1; clone_size: .; v_call: TRBV7-2; j_call: TRBJ1-3; cdr3_aa: CASTRTGWEGTIYF; cdr3_nt: TGTGCCAGCACTAGGACAGGGTGGGAAGGAACCATATATTTT
d_call: TRBD1; clone_size: .; v_call: TRBV5-4; j_call: TRBJ1-6; cdr3_aa: CASSLRDRGSPLHF; cdr3_nt: TGTGCCAGCAGCCTCCGGGACAGGGGATCACCCCTCCACTTT
d_call: TRBD1; clone_size: .; v_call: TRBV5-1; j_call: TRBJ1-2; cdr3_aa: CASSSEGGFYGYTF; cdr3_nt: TGCGCCAGCAGCTCTGAAGGGGGCTTCTATGGCTACACCTTC